This entry features one T cell receptor (beta chain) sequence. This sample is drawn from a study of blood T cell repertoires in COVID-19. Study information: Samples representing acute and convalescent COVID-19 were sourced from the United States, Italy and Spain. T cells, B-cell-depleted T cells, or PBMCs provided the cDNA or gDNA that served as material.

V dropped 4 bases and J dropped 6; count of bases not matched to a gene: 5. Germline V gene sequence: CDR1 MDHEN, CDR2 SYDVKM. This CDR3 region has 15 residues. In the original workflow: Amplification with reference gene primers provided the estimates of nucleated cell counts. Assay: immunoSEQ multiplex PCR; the TCRdb copy retains only in-frame clones and omits some. V and J calls and clone size are given by that table; D and trimming were obtained from the DNA. The repertoire holds more than 95,000 clones, with 83% as singletons. The sequence came from a man aged 80 or over with active or convalescent COVID-19. The chain uses TRBV28 and TRBJ1-5, with 11 bases identical to TRBD1. The sample was peripheral blood. CDR3 sequence (DNA): TGTGCCAGCAGTTCTGGACAGGGGGCTTCTCAGCCCCAGCATTTT. Translation: CASSSGQGASQPQHF.